The clone carrying this T cell receptor (beta chain) was observed a single time. Seattle enrolled patients during active infection and tracked them longitudinally. This sample stems from a study of blood T cell repertoires in COVID-19. Study-level background: Sample material is recorded as cDNA or gDNA derived from T cells, B-cell-depleted T cells, or PBMCs.

Trimming stripped 2 bases from V and 5 bases from J, with 14 bases between. The CDR3 covers 16 residues. Germline loops: CDR1 KGHDR, CDR2 SFDVKD. Only in-frame clones appear in the TCRdb table, and some are missing; sequencing was by immunoSEQ multiplex PCR. The top ten clones hold 15% to 20% of a sample with tens of thousands of clones, approximately 92% of them seen once. V gene TRBV24-1 combines with J gene TRBJ1-4; TRBD1 might be the D (5 bases). Sequences were obtained from peripheral blood. This TCR was recovered from a woman aged 55-69 years with COVID-19, enrolled during active disease. In DNA form, the CDR3 reads TGTGCCACCAGTGATTCCTCGGGACTGGAAAATGAAAAACTGTTTTTT. Amino acid sequence: CATSDSSGLENEKLFF.